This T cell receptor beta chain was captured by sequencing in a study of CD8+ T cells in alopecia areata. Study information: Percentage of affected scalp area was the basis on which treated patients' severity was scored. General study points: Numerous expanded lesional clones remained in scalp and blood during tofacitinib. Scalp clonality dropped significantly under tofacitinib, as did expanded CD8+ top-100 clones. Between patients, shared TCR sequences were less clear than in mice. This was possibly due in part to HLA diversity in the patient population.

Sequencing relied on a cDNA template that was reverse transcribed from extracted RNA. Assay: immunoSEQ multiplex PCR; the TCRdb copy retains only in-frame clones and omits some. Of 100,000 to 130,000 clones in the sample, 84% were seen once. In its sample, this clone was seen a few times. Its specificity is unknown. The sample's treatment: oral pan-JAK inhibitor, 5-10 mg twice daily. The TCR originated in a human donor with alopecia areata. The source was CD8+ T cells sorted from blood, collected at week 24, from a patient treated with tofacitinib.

Here the CDR3 DNA reads TGTGCCAGCTCACCACCCTCGACAGGGGGCGGAAAGACCCAGTACTTC. Translated: CASSPPSTGGGKTQYF. V usage is TRBV18 and J usage is TRBJ2-5; 10 bases fit TRBD1. Germline-derived CDR1 and CDR2 are KGHSH and LQKENI. The ends lost 0 bases at V and 6 bases at J; junction bases unmatched: 7. This CDR3 contains 16 residues.